This T cell receptor beta chain was documented in a study of radiation and T cells in renal cell carcinoma. Broader study findings: Top tumor clonotypes rose in blood 2 weeks post-radiation, then contracted.

Germline CDR1 and CDR2: SGDLS and YYNGEE. The CDR3 covers 14 residues. Trimming removed 0 bases from V and 9 bases from J, with 10 bases in between. As for time point: blood 4 weeks post-SBRT, at nephrectomy. Noted treatment: 15 Gy SBRT to primary tumor, nephrectomy 4 weeks later. Nephrectomy followed 15 Gy stereotactic body radiation by 4 weeks. Some clones are missing from TCRdb's copy, which holds only in-frame ones; the method was immunoSEQ multiplex PCR. Of 130,000 to 150,000 clones in the sample, 65% to 90% were seen once. Points on this clone: Its target is not known.

The sequencing here drew on blood, taken from a patient whose treatment included radiotherapy and nephrectomy. V and J are TRBV9 and TRBJ1-6; D gene uncertain. The source is a woman in her fifties or sixties with renal cell carcinoma. Written as DNA, the CDR3 is TGTGCCAGCAGCGTAGGACCTAAGGGTTCACCCCTCCACTTT. Residues: CASSVGPKGSPLHF.